The sequence of this T cell receptor (beta chain) was determined in a study of blood T cell repertoires in COVID-19. Study overall: From T cells, B-cell-depleted T cells, or PBMCs came the material, which was cDNA or gDNA.

Germline V CDR1 and CDR2: GTSNPN, SVGIG (reference sequence). Germline trimming cut 0 bases from V and 1 base from J; bases unmatched to any gene: 13. The CDR3 runs 21 residues. Authors' data handling: Estimation of nucleated cell counts relied on the amplification of reference gene primers. Clones were sequenced by immunoSEQ multiplex PCR, and TCRdb holds only the in-frame ones, with some missing. The D gene and trimming were derived from the DNA, and the V and J assignments and clone size from that table. This sample has over 60,000 clones, with around 80% found just once. The receptor was isolated from a man between 45 and 60 years old with COVID-19, enrolled during active disease. The V gene is TRBV30, the J gene TRBJ1-6; 12 positions match TRBD1. Sample: peripheral blood. The CDR3 loop reads CAWSVQEWGQGARSYNSPLHF. CDR3 nucleotide sequence: TGTGCCTGGAGTGTACAGGAATGGGGACAGGGGGCGAGATCCTATAATTCACCCCTCCACTTT.